This TCR beta chain was found in a study of blood T cell repertoires in COVID-19. About the research overall: The analysed material was cDNA or gDNA that came from T cells, B-cell-depleted T cells, or PBMCs.

The method was immunoSEQ multiplex PCR; TCRdb's version includes in-frame clones alone and lacks a portion of them. Here the sample spans around 150,000 clones, roughly 91% being singletons. This CDR3 is 16 amino acids long. Germline V gene data show CDR1 as LGHNA and CDR2 as YSLEER. Trimming left V 0 bases short and J 7 bases short, with 18 bases between. The clonotype was recovered from a woman between 50 and 59 years old with acute or convalescent COVID-19. The genes are TRBV4-3 and TRBJ2-5; possibly TRBD2 for D (6 bases). Input material: peripheral blood. The CDR3 sequence is CASSQDSQAGWVTQYF. The CDR3 nucleotides read TGCGCCAGCAGCCAAGACAGTCAGGCGGGGTGGGTGACCCAGTACTTC.